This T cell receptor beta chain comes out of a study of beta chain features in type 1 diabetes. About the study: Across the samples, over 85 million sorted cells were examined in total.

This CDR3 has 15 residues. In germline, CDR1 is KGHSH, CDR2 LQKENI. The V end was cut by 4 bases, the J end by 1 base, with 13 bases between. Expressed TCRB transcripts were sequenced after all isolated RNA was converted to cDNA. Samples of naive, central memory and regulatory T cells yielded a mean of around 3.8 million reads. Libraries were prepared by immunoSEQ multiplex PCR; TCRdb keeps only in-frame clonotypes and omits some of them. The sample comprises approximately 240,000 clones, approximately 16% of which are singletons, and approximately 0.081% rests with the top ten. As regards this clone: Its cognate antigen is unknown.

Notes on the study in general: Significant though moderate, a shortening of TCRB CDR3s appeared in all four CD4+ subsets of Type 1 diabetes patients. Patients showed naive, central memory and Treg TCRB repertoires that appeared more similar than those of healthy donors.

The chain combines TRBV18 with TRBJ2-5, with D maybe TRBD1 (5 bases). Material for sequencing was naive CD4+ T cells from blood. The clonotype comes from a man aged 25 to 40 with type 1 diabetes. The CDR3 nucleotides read TGTGCCAGCTCACTGCAGGGCAGCCGCCAAGAGACCCAGTACTTC. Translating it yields CASSLQGSRQETQYF.